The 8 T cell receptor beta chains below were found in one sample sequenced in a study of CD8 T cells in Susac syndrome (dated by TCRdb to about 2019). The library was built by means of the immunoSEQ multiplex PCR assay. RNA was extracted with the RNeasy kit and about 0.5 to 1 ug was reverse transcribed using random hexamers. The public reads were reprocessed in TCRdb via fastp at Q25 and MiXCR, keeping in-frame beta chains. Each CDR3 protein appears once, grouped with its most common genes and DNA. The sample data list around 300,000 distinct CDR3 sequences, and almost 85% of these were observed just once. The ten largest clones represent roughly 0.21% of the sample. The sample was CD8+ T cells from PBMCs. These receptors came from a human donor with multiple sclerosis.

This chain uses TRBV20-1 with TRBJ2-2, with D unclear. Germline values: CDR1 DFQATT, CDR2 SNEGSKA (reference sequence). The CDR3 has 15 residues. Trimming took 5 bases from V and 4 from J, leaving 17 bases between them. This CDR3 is CSAHLSQPGTGELFF. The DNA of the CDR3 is TGCAGTGCTCACTTATCTCAGCCCGGCACCGGGGAGCTGTTTTTT.

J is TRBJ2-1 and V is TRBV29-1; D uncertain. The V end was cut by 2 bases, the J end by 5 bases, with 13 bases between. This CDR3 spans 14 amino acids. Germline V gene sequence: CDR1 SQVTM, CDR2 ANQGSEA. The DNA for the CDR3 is TGCAGCGTTGAATGGGCGGTAATTAACAATGAGCAGTTCTTC. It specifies CSVEWAVINNEQFF.

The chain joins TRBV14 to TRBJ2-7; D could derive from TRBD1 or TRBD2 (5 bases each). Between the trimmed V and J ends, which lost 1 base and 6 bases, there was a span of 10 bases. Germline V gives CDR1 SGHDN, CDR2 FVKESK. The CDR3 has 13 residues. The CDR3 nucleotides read TGTGCCAGCAGCCAAGGATCAGGGAGCGAGCAGTACTTC. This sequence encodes CASSQGSGSEQYF.

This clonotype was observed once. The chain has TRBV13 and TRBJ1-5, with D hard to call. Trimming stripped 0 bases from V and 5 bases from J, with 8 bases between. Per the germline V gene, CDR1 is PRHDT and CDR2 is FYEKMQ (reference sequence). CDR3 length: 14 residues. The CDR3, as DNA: TGTGCCAGCAGCTTAGGCGGCGGGGATCAGCCCCAGCATTTT. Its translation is CASSLGGGDQPQHF.

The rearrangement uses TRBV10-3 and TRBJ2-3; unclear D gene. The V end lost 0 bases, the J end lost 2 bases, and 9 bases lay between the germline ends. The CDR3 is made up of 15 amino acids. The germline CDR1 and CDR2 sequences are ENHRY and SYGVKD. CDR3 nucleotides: TGTGCCATCAGTGAGTCCAGCTCTGCCACAGATACGCAGTATTTT. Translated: CAISESSSATDTQYF.

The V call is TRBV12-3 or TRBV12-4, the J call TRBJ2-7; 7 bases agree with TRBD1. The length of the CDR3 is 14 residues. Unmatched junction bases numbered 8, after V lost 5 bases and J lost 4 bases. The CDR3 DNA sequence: TGTGCCAGCAGTCCCGGGACAGCTTATTACGAGCAGTACTTC. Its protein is CASSPGTAYYEQYF.

Written as DNA, the CDR3 is TGCGCCAGCAGCCGGGGAGACACCGGGGAGCTGTTTTTT. Translating gives CASSRGDTGELFF. J is TRBJ2-2 and V is TRBV4-1, with D tentatively TRBD2 (5 bases). Germline V gene data show CDR1 as MGHRA and CDR2 as YSYEKL. The length of the CDR3 is 13 residues. V lost 4 bases and J lost 3, with 6 bases in between.

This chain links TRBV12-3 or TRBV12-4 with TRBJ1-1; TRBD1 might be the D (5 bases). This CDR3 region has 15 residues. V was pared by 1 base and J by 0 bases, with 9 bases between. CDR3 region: CASSLVGGMNTEAFF. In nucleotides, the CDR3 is TGTGCCAGCAGTTTAGTGGGGGGAATGAACACTGAAGCTTTCTTT.